This T cell receptor beta chain was obtained from a study of blood T cell repertoires in COVID-19. About the research overall: COVID-19 samples collected from the United States, Italy and Spain covered acute and convalescent phases. T cells, B-cell-depleted T cells, or PBMCs supplied cDNA or gDNA.

TCRdb keeps only in-frame clones here, not all; method: immunoSEQ multiplex PCR. Of around 140,000 clones listed, about 86% are singletons. There are 12 residues in the CDR3. CDR1 is LGHDT, CDR2 YNNKEL, per germline (reference sequence). V lost 0 bases and J 7 bases, leaving 7 bases between the germline ends. The J gene is TRBJ2-7, the V gene TRBV3-1 (or the pseudogene TRBV3-2), with D unresolved. Sequencing input: peripheral blood. The sequence was collected from a woman in her fifties or sixties with active or convalescent COVID-19. CDR3 protein: CASSQDTREQYF. The CDR3, as DNA: TGTGCCAGCAGCCAAGACACGAGGGAGCAGTACTTC.